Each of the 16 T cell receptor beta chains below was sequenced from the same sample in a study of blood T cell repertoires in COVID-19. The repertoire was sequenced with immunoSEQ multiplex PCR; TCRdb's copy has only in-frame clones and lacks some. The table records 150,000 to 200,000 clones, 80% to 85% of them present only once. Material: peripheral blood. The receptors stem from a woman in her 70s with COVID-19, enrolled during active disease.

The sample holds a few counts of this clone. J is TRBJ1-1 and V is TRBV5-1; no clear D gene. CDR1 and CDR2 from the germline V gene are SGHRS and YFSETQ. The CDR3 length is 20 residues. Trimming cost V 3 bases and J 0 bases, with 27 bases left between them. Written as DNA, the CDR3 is TGCGCCAGCAGCTCACCAGAATCAAGGAGATTAGGATTCATGAACACTGAAGCTTTCTTT. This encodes CASSSPESRRLGFMNTEAFF.

The CDR3 DNA reads TGTGCCAGCAGTTTTACGACAGGGGCTGGAAACACCATATATTTT. It codes for CASSFTTGAGNTIYF. J is TRBJ1-3 and V is TRBV6-5; 8 bases map to TRBD1. The CDR3 extends over 15 amino acids. From germline, CDR1 is MNHEY and CDR2 SVGAGI. V shed 4 bases, J shed 2 bases, and the junction held 4 bases outside the gene matches.

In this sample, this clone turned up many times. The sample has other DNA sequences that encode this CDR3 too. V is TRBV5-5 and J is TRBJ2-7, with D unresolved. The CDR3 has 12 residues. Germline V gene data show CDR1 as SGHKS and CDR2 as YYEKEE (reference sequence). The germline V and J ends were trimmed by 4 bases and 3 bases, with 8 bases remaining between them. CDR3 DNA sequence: TGTGCCAGCAGCCTCCCTAGCTACGAGCAGTACTTC. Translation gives CASSLPSYEQYF.

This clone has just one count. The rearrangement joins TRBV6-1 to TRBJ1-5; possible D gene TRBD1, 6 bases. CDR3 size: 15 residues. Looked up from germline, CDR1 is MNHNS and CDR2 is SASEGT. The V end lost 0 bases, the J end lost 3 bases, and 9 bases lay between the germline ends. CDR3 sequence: CASSEAPGVNQPQHF. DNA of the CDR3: TGTGCCAGCAGTGAAGCGCCAGGGGTCAATCAGCCCCAGCATTTT.

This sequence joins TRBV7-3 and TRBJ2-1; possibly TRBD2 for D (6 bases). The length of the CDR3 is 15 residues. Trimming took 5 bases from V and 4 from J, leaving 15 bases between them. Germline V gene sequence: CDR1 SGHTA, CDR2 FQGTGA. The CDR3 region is CASSLRGGEYNEQFF. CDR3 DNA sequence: TGTGCCAGCAGCCTCCGGGGCGGGGAATACAATGAGCAGTTCTTC. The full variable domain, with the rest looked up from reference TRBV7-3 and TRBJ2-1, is GAGVSQTPSNKVTEKGKYVELRCDPISGHTALYWYRQSLGQGPEFLIYFQGTGAADDSGLPNDRFFAVRPEGSVSTLKIQRTERGDSAVYLCASSLRGGEYNEQFFGPGTRLTVL.

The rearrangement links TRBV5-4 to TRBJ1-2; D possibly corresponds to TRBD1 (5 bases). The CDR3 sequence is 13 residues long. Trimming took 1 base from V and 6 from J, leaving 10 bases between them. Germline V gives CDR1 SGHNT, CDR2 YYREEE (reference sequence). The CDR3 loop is CASSLFGGDGYTF. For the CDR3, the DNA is TGTGCCAGCAGCTTGTTCGGAGGGGATGGCTACACCTTC.

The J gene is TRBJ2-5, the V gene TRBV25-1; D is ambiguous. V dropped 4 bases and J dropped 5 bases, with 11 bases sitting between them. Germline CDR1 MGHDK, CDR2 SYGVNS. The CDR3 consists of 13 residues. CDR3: CASSVFAAETQYF. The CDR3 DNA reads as TGTGCCAGCAGTGTGTTCGCGGCCGAGACCCAGTACTTC.

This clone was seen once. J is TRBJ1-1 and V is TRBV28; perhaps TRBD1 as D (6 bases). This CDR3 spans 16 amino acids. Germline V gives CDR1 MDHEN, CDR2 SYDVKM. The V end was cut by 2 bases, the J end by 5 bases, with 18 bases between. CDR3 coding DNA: TGTGCCAGCAGTTTAAGTGTTCCAGGGGAAGGGACTGAAGCTTTCTTT. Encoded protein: CASSLSVPGEGTEAFF.

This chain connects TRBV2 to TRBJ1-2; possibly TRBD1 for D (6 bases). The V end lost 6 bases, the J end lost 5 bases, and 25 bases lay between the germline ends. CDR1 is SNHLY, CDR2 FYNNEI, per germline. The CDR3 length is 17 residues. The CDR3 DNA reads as TGTGCCAGCAGGGAGATCCCCGGGACATCGGACCGATATGGCTACACCTTC. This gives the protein CASREIPGTSDRYGYTF.

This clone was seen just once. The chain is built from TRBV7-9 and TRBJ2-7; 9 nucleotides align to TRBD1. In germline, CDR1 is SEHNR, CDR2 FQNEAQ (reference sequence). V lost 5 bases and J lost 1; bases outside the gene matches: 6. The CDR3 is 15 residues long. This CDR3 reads CASSTSGTGSYEQYF. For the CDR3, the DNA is TGTGCCAGCAGCACTTCCGGGACAGGGTCCTACGAGCAGTACTTC.

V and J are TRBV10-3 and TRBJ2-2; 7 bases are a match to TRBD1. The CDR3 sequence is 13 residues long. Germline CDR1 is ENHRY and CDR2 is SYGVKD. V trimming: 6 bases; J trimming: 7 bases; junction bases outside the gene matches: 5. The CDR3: CAISQQGYGELFF. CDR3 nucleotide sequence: TGTGCCATCAGCCAACAGGGGTACGGGGAGCTGTTTTTT.

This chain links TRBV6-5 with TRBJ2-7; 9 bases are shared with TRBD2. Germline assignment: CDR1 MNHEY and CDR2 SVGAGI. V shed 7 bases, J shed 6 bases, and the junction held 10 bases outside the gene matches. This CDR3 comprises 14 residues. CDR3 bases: TGTGCCAGCACCCCCCGCGGGGGGGCCTCCGAGCAGTACTTC. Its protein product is CASTPRGGASEQYF.

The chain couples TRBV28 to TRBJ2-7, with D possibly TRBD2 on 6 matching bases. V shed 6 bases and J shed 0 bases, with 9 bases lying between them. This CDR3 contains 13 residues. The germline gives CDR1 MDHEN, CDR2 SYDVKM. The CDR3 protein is CASRIAVSYEQYF. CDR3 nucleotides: TGTGCCAGCAGAATAGCGGTCTCCTACGAGCAGTACTTC.

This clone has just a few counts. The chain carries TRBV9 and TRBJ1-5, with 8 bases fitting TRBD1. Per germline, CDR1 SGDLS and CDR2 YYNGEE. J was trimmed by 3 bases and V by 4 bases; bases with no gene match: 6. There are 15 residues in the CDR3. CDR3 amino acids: CASSPQGQDNQPQHF. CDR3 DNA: TGTGCCAGCAGCCCCCAGGGACAGGACAATCAGCCCCAGCATTTT.

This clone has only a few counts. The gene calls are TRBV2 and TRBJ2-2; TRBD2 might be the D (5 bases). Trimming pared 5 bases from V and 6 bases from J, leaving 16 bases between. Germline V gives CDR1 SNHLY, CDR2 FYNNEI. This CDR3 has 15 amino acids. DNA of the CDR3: TGTGCCAGCAGTCTCCTTATAACGGGATCCGGGGAGCTGTTTTTT. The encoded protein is CASSLLITGSGELFF.

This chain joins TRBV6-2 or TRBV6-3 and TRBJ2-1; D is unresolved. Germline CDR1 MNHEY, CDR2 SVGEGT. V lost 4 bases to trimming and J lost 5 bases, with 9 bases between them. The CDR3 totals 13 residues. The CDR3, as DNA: TGTGCCAGCAGTTTTGTCAGAAACAATGAGCAGTTCTTC. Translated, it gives CASSFVRNNEQFF.